This TCR beta chain was sequenced in a study of cytomegalovirus exposure and HLA in healthy donors. As regards this clone: The antigen is undetermined.

The germline gives CDR1 MDHEN, CDR2 SYDVKM. Trimming pared 6 bases from V and 4 bases from J, leaving 15 bases between. The CDR3 has 14 residues. Broader study findings: A few of the chains that were CMV-associated were confirmed in vitro to be specific for CMV antigens. In a later analysis, TCR beta V- and J-gene trimming was associated with a missense DCLRE1C variant. The presence/absence work took it that sequencing depth was about the same across donors.

The primer mix had 60 Vbeta and 13 Jbeta primers. Repertoires were generated with immunoSEQ multiplex PCR, while TCRdb's copy carries only in-frame clones and drops some. The sample includes 150,000 to 200,000 clones, 75% to 85% of them seen just once. Specimen: PBMCs. V and J are TRBV28 and TRBJ1-1, with D unclear. This receptor was obtained from a young woman in good health and CMV-seronegative. The CDR3 DNA sequence: TGTGCCAGCAGACCAAGCGTGAGTGGCACTGAAGCTTTCTTT. Residues: CASRPSVSGTEAFF.